This T cell receptor (beta chain) was sequenced for a study of Graves' ophthalmopathy and Graves' hyperthyroidism. Study-wide results and caveats: Cross-validated, the 13-signature model showed 87.88%/81.08% sensitivity/specificity, and 80%/75% in the test set. Blood shared most expanded thyroid clonotypes above 0.001 frequency.

Amplification from RNA transcripts yielded the TCR beta CDR3 regions. In the first round, RT-PCR was carried out with HTBI primers, and a multiplex PCR formed the second round. MiXCR, applied by TCRdb to the multiplex PCR reads, yields one record per CDR3 protein. The sample lists fewer than 600,000 distinct CDR3 sequences; roughly 14% were seen once. This clonotype was seen ten or more times. The antigen is unknown. Exclusion applied to patients with other autoimmune diseases, uncontrolled infections, pregnancy or lactation. The V and J ends lost 0 bases and 9 bases respectively, with 13 bases between them. The V gene's germline CDR1 is SGHRS and CDR2 YFSETQ. The length of the CDR3 is 13 residues.

The chain recombines TRBV5-1 with TRBJ2-7; D is undetermined. Sequencing used blood. The sequence came from a woman aged 25 to 39 with Graves' ophthalmopathy. The CDR3 nucleotides are TGCGCCAGCAGCTTGGAGGGCAACGGTTGGCAGTACTTC. Protein: CASSLEGNGWQYF.